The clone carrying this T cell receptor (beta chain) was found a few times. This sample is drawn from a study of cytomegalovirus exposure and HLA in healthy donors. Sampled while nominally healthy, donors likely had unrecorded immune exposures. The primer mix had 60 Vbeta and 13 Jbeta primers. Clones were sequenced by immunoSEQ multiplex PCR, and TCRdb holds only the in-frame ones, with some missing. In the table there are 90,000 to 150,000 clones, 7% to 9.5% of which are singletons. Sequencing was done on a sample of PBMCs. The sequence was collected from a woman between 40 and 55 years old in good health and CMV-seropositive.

The CDR3 coding sequence is TGTGCCAGCTCACAAAGCACCGGGACAACCAATCAGCCCCAGCATTTT. It specifies CASSQSTGTTNQPQHF. The chain carries TRBV18 and TRBJ1-5; perhaps TRBD1 as D (6 bases). CDR3 length equals 16 residues. The ends were cut back, 4 bases at V and 3 bases at J, with 16 bases in the middle. Germline V gives CDR1 KGHSH, CDR2 LQKENI.